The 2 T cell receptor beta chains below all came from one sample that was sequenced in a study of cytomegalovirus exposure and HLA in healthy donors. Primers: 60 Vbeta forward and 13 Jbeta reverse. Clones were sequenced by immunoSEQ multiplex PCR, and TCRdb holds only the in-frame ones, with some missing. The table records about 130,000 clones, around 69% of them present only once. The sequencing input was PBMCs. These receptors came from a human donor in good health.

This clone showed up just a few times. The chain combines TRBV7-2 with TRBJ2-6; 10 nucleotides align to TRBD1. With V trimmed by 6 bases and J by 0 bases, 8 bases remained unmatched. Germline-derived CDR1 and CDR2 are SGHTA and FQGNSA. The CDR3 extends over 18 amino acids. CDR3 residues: CASSPTGGVLSGANVLTF. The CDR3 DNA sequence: TGTGCCAGCAGTCCGACAGGGGGCGTGCTCTCTGGGGCCAACGTCCTGACTTTC.

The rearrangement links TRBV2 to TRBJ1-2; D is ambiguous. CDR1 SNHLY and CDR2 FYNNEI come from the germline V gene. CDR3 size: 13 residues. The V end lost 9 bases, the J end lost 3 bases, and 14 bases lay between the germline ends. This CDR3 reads CASSLTEDYGYTF. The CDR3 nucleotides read TGTGCCAGTTCCCTTACCGAGGACTATGGCTACACCTTC.